The 14 T cell receptor beta chains below all came from one sample that was sequenced in a study of blood T cell repertoires in COVID-19. Produced via immunoSEQ multiplex PCR; TCRdb's table is partial and in-frame only. Of around 480,000 clones listed, roughly 88% are singletons. The source material was peripheral blood. These receptors were obtained from a woman in her 50s with COVID-19, enrolled during active disease.

The V gene is TRBV6-5, the J gene TRBJ1-2, with D possibly TRBD1 on 5 matching bases. This CDR3 has 15 amino acids. Trimming removed 5 bases from V and 3 bases from J, with 16 bases in between. Germline V gene sequence: CDR1 MNHEY, CDR2 SVGAGI. This CDR3 reads CASSRGLERDYGYTF. Written as DNA, the CDR3 is TGTGCCAGCAGTAGGGGACTCGAGAGGGACTATGGCTACACCTTC.

The rearrangement links TRBV5-1 to TRBJ1-4; TRBD1 matches 7 bases. The V segment lost 5 bases and the J segment 8 bases; nucleotides outside the gene matches: 9. This CDR3 region has 14 residues. In germline, CDR1 is SGHRS, CDR2 YFSETQ. Here the CDR3 DNA reads TGCGCCAGCAGTATCGGACAGGAGAGAGAAAAACTGTTTTTT. Translation: CASSIGQEREKLFF.

This clone was picked up a small number of times. The chain couples TRBV30 to TRBJ1-5; D is perhaps TRBD1 (6 bases). Trimming shortened V by 1 base and J by 0 bases, and 10 bases separated the two germline ends. The CDR3 extends over 15 amino acids. CDR1 and CDR2 from the germline V gene are GTSNPN and SVGIG (reference sequence). CDR3 DNA sequence: TGTGCCTGGAGTGACAGGGTTCTTAGCAATCAGCCCCAGCATTTT. Translating gives CAWSDRVLSNQPQHF.

This clone appeared a single time. V usage is TRBV6-1 and J usage is TRBJ1-2; possibly TRBD1 for D (5 bases). There are 15 residues in the CDR3. V was shortened by 0 bases and J by 4 bases, with 12 bases between the two germline ends. Germline V gene sequence: CDR1 MNHNS, CDR2 SASEGT. This CDR3 reads CASSEAGQGSYGYTF. The CDR3, as DNA: TGTGCCAGCAGTGAAGCGGGGCAGGGCAGCTATGGCTACACCTTC.

On this clone itself: This specimen includes other DNA sequences encoding the same CDR3. V gene TRBV20-1 combines with J gene TRBJ1-1; possibly TRBD1 for D (5 bases). V was shortened by 3 bases and J by 0 bases, with 8 bases between the two germline ends. The CDR3 runs to 13 residues. Germline V gene sequence: CDR1 DFQATT, CDR2 SNEGSKA (reference sequence). The CDR3: CSASGAMNTEAFF. The CDR3 nucleotides are TGCAGTGCTAGTGGGGCGATGAACACTGAAGCTTTCTTT.

This sequence joins TRBV5-1 and TRBJ1-3; TRBD1 agrees at 7 bases. The CDR3 loop spans 15 amino acids. Germline V gene sequence: CDR1 SGHRS, CDR2 YFSETQ. J lost 0 bases, V lost 4 bases, and 4 bases had no gene match. The CDR3 protein is CASSRDSLSGNTIYF. For the CDR3, the DNA is TGCGCCAGCAGCAGGGACAGCCTCTCTGGAAACACCATATATTTT.

The chain recombines TRBV18 with TRBJ1-6; 7 bases are a match to TRBD1. The germline V gene encodes CDR1 KGHSH and CDR2 LQKENI. Trimming at V came to 4 bases and at J to 7 bases, leaving 7 bases not matched to a gene. The CDR3 extends over 15 amino acids. CDR3 amino acids: CASSLDRAFNSPLHF. CDR3 in DNA: TGTGCCAGCTCACTAGACAGGGCCTTCAATTCACCCCTCCACTTT.

The chain links TRBV21-1 to TRBJ2-7; no DNA check was done on the table's D call, TRBD2. TRBV21-1 is noted as a pseudogene. The CDR3 sequence is 19 residues long. The CDR3 DNA is TGTGCCAGCAGCAAAGGCAGAGGCGCGGCGGGTGATCGGGGGGGCGAGCAGTACTTC. Translated: CASSKGRGAAGDRGGEQYF.

This chain uses TRBV28 with TRBJ1-1; TRBD1 is a possible D gene (6 bases). This CDR3 is 12 amino acids long. V shed 5 bases and J shed 11 bases, with 15 bases lying between them. The germline CDR1 and CDR2 sequences are MDHEN and SYDVKM. Here the CDR3 DNA reads TGTGCCAGCAGTCCTCGGACAGTAGGCGCTTTCTTT. It translates to CASSPRTVGAFF.

The genes are TRBV21-1 and TRBJ2-3; TRBD1, the table's D call, lacks a check against the DNA. TRBV21-1 is a known pseudogene. The CDR3 loop spans 17 amino acids. CDR3 protein: CASSKAYRQGTADTQYF. The CDR3 DNA is TGTGCCAGCAGCAAAGCTTATAGACAGGGTACAGCAGATACGCAGTATTTT.

This clone occurred many times. The CDR3 coding sequence is TGTGCCAGCAGCTCTAGGAGGGACGTTGAAACTAATGAAAAACTGTTTTTT. It encodes CASSSRRDVETNEKLFF. The V gene is TRBV7-8, the J gene TRBJ1-4, with a possible D match to TRBD1 (5 bases). Germline V lookup: CDR1 SGHVS, CDR2 FQNEAQ. This CDR3 spans 17 amino acids. V was trimmed by 4 bases and J by 1 base, leaving 16 bases between them.

The chain recombines TRBV19 with TRBJ1-2; D gene ambiguous. Deletions cut 7 bases from V and 6 bases from J, with 24 bases between. From germline, CDR1 is LNHDA and CDR2 SQIVND (reference sequence). The CDR3 loop spans 16 amino acids. This CDR3 is CASIPSSVVGAHGYTF. The CDR3 DNA follows: TGTGCCAGTATCCCTTCCTCTGTAGTCGGAGCACATGGCTACACCTTC.

CDR3 protein: CASSPLQGNPGNTIYF. In DNA form, the CDR3 reads TGTGCCAGTAGTCCTTTACAGGGAAATCCTGGAAACACCATATATTTT. The chain joins TRBV19 to TRBJ1-3, with D tentatively TRBD1 (6 bases). CDR1 is LNHDA and CDR2 is SQIVND in the germline V gene (reference sequence). This CDR3 has 16 amino acids. Between the trimmed V and J ends, which lost 5 bases and 2 bases, there was a span of 16 bases.

The chain is built from TRBV27 and TRBJ2-5, with 9 bases matching TRBD2. J was trimmed by 5 bases and V by 5 bases; bases with no gene match: 15. Germline V CDR1 and CDR2: MNHEY, SMNVEV (reference sequence). The CDR3 is made up of 17 amino acids. As DNA, the CDR3 is TGTGCCAGCAGTCTCACCATGGGGCGGGGGGGCCGTGAGACCCAGTACTTC. It translates to CASSLTMGRGGRETQYF.